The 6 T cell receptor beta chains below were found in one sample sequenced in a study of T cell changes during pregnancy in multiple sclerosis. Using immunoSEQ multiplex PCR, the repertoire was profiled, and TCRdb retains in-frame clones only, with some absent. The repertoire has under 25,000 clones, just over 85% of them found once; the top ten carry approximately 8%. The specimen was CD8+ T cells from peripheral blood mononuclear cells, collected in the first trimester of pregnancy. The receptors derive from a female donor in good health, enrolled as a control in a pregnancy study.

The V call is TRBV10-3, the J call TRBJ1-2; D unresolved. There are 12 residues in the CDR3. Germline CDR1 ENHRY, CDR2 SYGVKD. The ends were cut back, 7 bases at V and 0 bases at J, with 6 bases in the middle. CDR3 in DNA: TGTGCCATCAAACGGTCTAACTATGGCTACACCTTC. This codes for CAIKRSNYGYTF.

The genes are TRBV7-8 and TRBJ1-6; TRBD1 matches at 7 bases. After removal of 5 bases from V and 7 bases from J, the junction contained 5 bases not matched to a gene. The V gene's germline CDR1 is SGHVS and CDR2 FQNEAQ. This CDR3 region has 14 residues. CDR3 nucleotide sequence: TGTGCCAGCAGCAGACAGGGTGACAATTCACCCCTCCACTTT. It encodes CASSRQGDNSPLHF.

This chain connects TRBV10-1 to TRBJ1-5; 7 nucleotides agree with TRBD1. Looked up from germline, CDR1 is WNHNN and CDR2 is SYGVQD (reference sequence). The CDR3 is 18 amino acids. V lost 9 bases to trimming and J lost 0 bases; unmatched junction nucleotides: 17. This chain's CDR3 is CARGTEGIRYYSNQPQHF. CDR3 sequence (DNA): TGCGCCAGGGGGACAGAGGGTATACGATATTATAGCAATCAGCCCCAGCATTTT.

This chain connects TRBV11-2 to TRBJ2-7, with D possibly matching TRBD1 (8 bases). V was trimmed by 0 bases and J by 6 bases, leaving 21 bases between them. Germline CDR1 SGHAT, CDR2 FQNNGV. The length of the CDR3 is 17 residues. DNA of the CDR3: TGTGCCAGCAGCTTAGAGGGGGGGACAGGAGGAGGAGGCGAGCAGTACTTC. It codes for CASSLEGGTGGGGEQYF.

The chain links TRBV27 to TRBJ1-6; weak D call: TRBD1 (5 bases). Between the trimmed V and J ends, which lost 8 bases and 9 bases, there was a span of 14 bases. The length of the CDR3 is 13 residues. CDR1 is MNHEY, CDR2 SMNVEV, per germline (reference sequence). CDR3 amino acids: CASGRGWGSPLHF. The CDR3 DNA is TGTGCCAGCGGTAGGGGCTGGGGTTCACCCCTCCACTTT.

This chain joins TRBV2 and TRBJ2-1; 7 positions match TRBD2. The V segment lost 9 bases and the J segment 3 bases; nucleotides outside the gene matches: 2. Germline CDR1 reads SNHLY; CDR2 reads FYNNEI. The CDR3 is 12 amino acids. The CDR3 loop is CARGEGYNEQFF. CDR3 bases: TGTGCCAGGGGGGAGGGCTACAATGAGCAGTTCTTC.